One T cell receptor beta chain is described in this entry. This sample is part of a study of regulatory T cells in long-lasting Graves disease. Overall study context: Graves' patients, newly diagnosed, had taken antithyroid drugs under 3 months.

Germline V gives CDR1 SGDLS, CDR2 YYNGEE. Germline trimming cut 4 bases from V and 6 bases from J; bases unmatched to any gene: 9. This CDR3 is 15 amino acids long. The time point is: newly diagnosed GD, antithyroid drugs for less than 3 months. The TCR library was made from RNA that had been extracted from PBMCs in TRIzol. EDTA tubes received 7.5 to 9 milliliters of drawn peripheral blood. TCR beta libraries were built with iRepertoire HTBI primers and Arm-PCR of CDR3 regions. TCRdb re-analysed the multiplex PCR reads in MiXCR, keeping a single row per CDR3 protein. The data show 500,000 or so distinct CDR3 sequences, 15% to 20% seen once. This sample was also put to use in a study of T cells in Graves' hyperthyroidism and ophthalmopathy.

The sequence was obtained from a woman aged 40-65 years with Graves disease. Sequencing used peripheral blood mononuclear cells (PBMCs), obtained at new diagnosis, from a patient treated with antithyroid drugs. The V gene is TRBV9, the J gene TRBJ2-1, with 8 bases identical to TRBD1. The CDR3 nucleotides read TGTGCCAGCAGCACCTTAGGGACAGGTGGCAATGAGCAGTTCTTC. It yields the protein CASSTLGTGGNEQFF.